Described below is a single T cell receptor beta chain sequence and its context. Its antigen is not identified. MiXCR, applied by TCRdb to the 5' RACE reads, yields one record per CDR3 protein. The sample has 300,000 to 350,000 distinct CDR3 sequences, 7% to 9% seen once. These data originate in a study of T cells after yellow fever vaccination. Study-level findings and limits: It was a small share of clonotypes that appeared in both CD4 and CD8 compartments. Compared with primary, the secondary response was weaker and peaked at day 5, not 15.

In germline, CDR1 is MNHEY, CDR2 SMNVEV (reference sequence). This CDR3 has 13 amino acids. Trimming stripped 4 bases from V and 6 bases from J, with 12 bases between. The chain uses TRBV27 and TRBJ1-1; weak D call: TRBD1 (5 bases). The clonotype comes from a man aged 18 to 29 who received the YFV17D yellow fever vaccine. The sequences come from PBMCs, collected about 41 days after the first yellow fever vaccination. Here the CDR3 reads CASSSDSTSEAFF. In DNA form, the CDR3 reads TGTGCCAGCAGTTCCGACAGCACCTCTGAAGCTTTCTTT.